Listed below are T cell receptor beta chains from one sample, sequenced in a study of blood T cells in healthy people across ages. A single record per CDR3 protein comes from TCRdb applying MiXCR to the 5' RACE reads. The table includes almost 1 million distinct CDR3 sequences, 51% detected once. The specimen was blood. Every receptor here comes from a woman aged 55-70 years in good health. Each CDR3 is given with its conserved first and last residue. The D gene is left open where the match is weak. Expanded clones are given a class, and other clones once, few, many or no size at all.

.,TRBJ2-3,.,TRBV29-1,TGCAGCGGGGAAACTAGCACAGATACGCAGTATTTT,CSGETSTDTQYF
.,TRBJ1-5,.,TRBV21-1,TGTGCCAGCAGTCTCGGCTGGGGGGCGGGTCAGCCCCAGCATTTT,CASSLGWGAGQPQHF
TRBD2,TRBJ2-7,.,TRBV12-5,TGTGCTAGTGCCGACGAAGGACTAGCGGGGTCGTACAATGAGCAGTACTTC,CASADEGLAGSYNEQYF
.,TRBJ2-7,.,TRBV10-3,TGTGCCATCAGTGAGTCGATATCCGGGACAACATCCTACGAGCAGTACTTC,CAISESISGTTSYEQYF
.,TRBJ2-7,.,TRBV20-1,TGCAGTGCTACCAGGGCCTTCGAGCAGTACTTC,CSATRAFEQYF
.,TRBJ2-1,few,TRBV5-1,TGCGCCAGCAGCTTGGAATTTTCGGGGTACAACAATGAGCAGTTCTTC,CASSLEFSGYNNEQFF
TRBD2,TRBJ2-1,.,TRBV6-6,TGTGCCAGCAGGGACAGCGGGAGGGAGCAGTTCTTC,CASRDSGREQFF
.,TRBJ2-3,.,TRBV4-1,TGCGCCAGCAGCCAGGGAAGAGGGTTAGGGCAAAAGACTACTACGCAGTATTTT,CASSQGRGLGQKTTTQYF
.,TRBJ2-6,.,TRBV29-1,TGCAGCGTTGATCTGGGGGGTTCTGGGGCCAACGTCCTGACTTTC,CSVDLGGSGANVLTF
TRBD1,TRBJ2-5,.,TRBV11-2,TGTGCCAGCAGCTTAGTTAGCCAGGGGGCATTGGAGACCCAGTACTTC,CASSLVSQGALETQYF
.,TRBJ1-5,few,TRBV7-2,TGTGCCAGCAGCTTAACAGACAATAGCAATCAGCCCCAGCATTTT,CASSLTDNSNQPQHF
TRBD2,TRBJ2-7,.,TRBV5-4,TGTGCCAGCAGCTTGGTTACGGGAGGTGTATACGAGCAGTACTTC,CASSLVTGGVYEQYF
.,TRBJ2-7,.,TRBV12-3/TRBV12-4,TGTGCCAGCAGTTTATTAGGAGCCAGCTCCTACGAGCAGTACTTC,CASSLLGASSYEQYF
.,TRBJ1-4,.,TRBV4-3,TGCGCCAACAGAACTTCACGGACAGTTACAACTAATGAAAAACTGTTTTTT,CANRTSRTVTTNEKLFF
TRBD2,TRBJ2-7,few,TRBV7-9,TGTGCCAGCAGCTCGCGACTAGCGGATTACGAGCAGTACTTC,CASSSRLADYEQYF
.,TRBJ2-3,.,TRBV4-3,TGCGCCAGCAGCCAAGTCGGCGAGGCAGATACGCAGTATTTT,CASSQVGEADTQYF
.,TRBJ2-5,.,TRBV6-1,TGTGCCAGCAGCTCCCCGGGCACGAGAGAGACCCAGTACTTC,CASSSPGTRETQYF
TRBD2,TRBJ2-1,once,TRBV4-1,TGCGCCAGCAGCCCCGCTGGGACTAGCGCCAAATTCTCCTACAATGAGCAGTTCTTC,CASSPAGTSAKFSYNEQFF
TRBD1,TRBJ2-5,.,TRBV11-2,TGTGCCAGCAGCCGACGGGGACAGGGGCGTTACGGGGAGACCCAGTACTTC,CASSRRGQGRYGETQYF
.,TRBJ2-5,.,TRBV7-3,TGTGCCAGCAACTTAACGGGGTTAAACCAAGAGACCCAGTACTTC,CASNLTGLNQETQYF
TRBD1,TRBJ1-2,.,TRBV20-1,TGCAGTGCTAGATGGGACAGAAACTATGGCTACACCTTC,CSARWDRNYGYTF
.,TRBJ1-2,.,TRBV20-1,TGCAGTGCCCACCCGACGGACTATGGCTACACCTTC,CSAHPTDYGYTF
TRBD2,TRBJ2-7,few,TRBV5-1,TGCGCCAGCAGCTTAGCTAGCGGGATAAAGAGCTCCTACGAGCAGTACTTC,CASSLASGIKSSYEQYF
.,TRBJ2-1,few,TRBV6-4,TGTGCCAGCAGAAGATCTAGCGTCTACAATGAGCAGTTCTTC,CASRRSSVYNEQFF
.,TRBJ2-5,.,TRBV6-5,TGTGCCAGCAGTTACCCCGTGGGGGGGACCCAGTACTTC,CASSYPVGGTQYF
.,TRBJ2-7,.,TRBV5-1,TGCGCCAGCAGCTTAGCGGCACAATCCTACGAGCAGTACTTC,CASSLAAQSYEQYF
.,TRBJ1-1,few,TRBV7-9,TGTGCCAGCAGCTCACCGGGTTCCGGGGTTTTGAACACTGAAGCTTTCTTT,CASSSPGSGVLNTEAFF
TRBD2,TRBJ2-1,.,TRBV6-2/TRBV6-3,TGTGCCAGCAGTTACTTCGCTAGCGGGAGATTCAATGAGCAGTTCTTC,CASSYFASGRFNEQFF
.,TRBJ2-7,.,TRBV27,TGTGCCAGCAGTCCCTCCGGGGGCCTAAAATCCTACGAGCAGTACTTC,CASSPSGGLKSYEQYF
.,TRBJ2-3,.,TRBV10-2,TGCGCCAGCGGCGACTCGGACCCGAAATACACAGATACGCAGTATTTT,CASGDSDPKYTDTQYF
.,TRBJ2-3,.,TRBV4-2,TGCGCCAGCAGCCAAGACCGTGCTAGCGGCACAGATACGCAGTATTTT,CASSQDRASGTDTQYF
.,TRBJ1-4,few,TRBV7-2,TGTGCCAGCAGCTTAGAAGGAAAAACTAATGAAAAACTGTTTTTT,CASSLEGKTNEKLFF
.,TRBJ2-6,few,TRBV2,TGTGCCAGCAGTACCACAGACTCCGGGGCCAACGTCCTGACTTTC,CASSTTDSGANVLTF
.,TRBJ2-7,.,TRBV21-1,TGTGCCAGCAGCAACCTGACTAGCGGGCCTTCCTACGAGCAGTACTTC,CASSNLTSGPSYEQYF
TRBD2,TRBJ2-1,few,TRBV20-1,TGCAGTGCTAGCGGACTAGCGGGAGGGGTAGGTTACAATGAGCAGTTCTTC,CSASGLAGGVGYNEQFF
.,TRBJ1-5,.,TRBV10-3,TGTGCCATCAGTGTGACGGGGGGGAATCAGCCCCAGCATTTT,CAISVTGGNQPQHF
.,TRBJ2-2,.,TRBV29-1,TGCAGCGTAGCCACCACAGGGACCAACACCGGGGAGCTGTTTTTT,CSVATTGTNTGELFF
.,TRBJ2-5,.,TRBV20-1,TGCAGTGCTAGAGGAAACAATGAGCAGTACTTC,CSARGNNEQYF
TRBD2,TRBJ2-3,.,TRBV29-1,TGCAGCGTTGGTAGCGGGTCCTCCCAGCCGCAGTATTTT,CSVGSGSSQPQYF
.,TRBJ2-1,.,TRBV12-3/TRBV12-4,TGTGCCAGCAGTTTCACTTCCCATCAGGGGAATGAGCAGTTCTTC,CASSFTSHQGNEQFF
.,TRBJ2-2,.,TRBV24-1,TGTGCCACCAGTGATTTGCACACCGGGGAGCTGTTTTTT,CATSDLHTGELFF